This T cell receptor (beta chain) was sequenced for a study of T cells expressing NK-cell markers. Study as a whole: With respect to HCMV, seven of the eight sequenced donors were seropositive, and one was seronegative.

TCR beta cDNA was made by 5'RACE template switching with UMIs. TCRdb re-called the 5' RACE reads and catalogs CDR3 proteins one per entry, DNA excluded. Its clone listing holds about 260,000 distinct CDR3 sequences. This CDR3 contains 14 residues. Concerning this clonotype itself: Its antigen remains unidentified.

Overall study results and limits: Of the CD8+ T cells in about 6 donors, about 1.0-7.0% belonged to dominant NKG2C+ clonotypes.

The sample consisted of blood T cells: a sorted CD56 or NKG2C T cell subset, CD4+ or CD8+ T cells, or bulk PBMC T cells (not recorded which). The clonotype originates from a woman aged 18-69 years in good health. J is TRBJ2-3 and V is TRBV12-3 or TRBV12-4; TCRdb names TRBD2, which stays unverified in the absence of DNA. CDR3 amino acids: CASSERGGPDTQYF.